Given below is one T cell receptor beta chain in context. Its antigen is still unknown. These data originate in a study of cytomegalovirus exposure and HLA in healthy donors. Losses at the gene ends were 5 bases for V and 6 bases for J; bases not matched to a gene: 5. Germline CDR1 MNHEY, CDR2 SVGAGI. The CDR3 extends over 13 amino acids. A multiplex PCR was run with 60 Vbeta primers and 13 Jbeta primers. The authors' processing: There were about 80 million unique TCR beta chains by a later count, and about 12 million of them were shared. Using immunoSEQ multiplex PCR, the repertoire was profiled, and TCRdb retains in-frame clones only, with some absent. Clone size and V and J calls were adopted from that table, with D and trimming inferred from the DNA. The sample holds around 120,000 clones, over 60% seen once. Findings and caveats of the study: Productive status was seen about 90% or about 30% of the time for most TCR beta V segments in an earlier analysis. Researchers reported in a later analysis that a missense DCLRE1C variant was tied to TCR beta V- and J-gene trimming. CMV serostatus alone was available as immune exposure information.

The sample was PBMCs. The receptor was isolated from a young man in good health and CMV-seronegative. J is TRBJ1-2 and V is TRBV6-5; TRBD1 aligns across 8 bases. CDR3 nucleotide sequence: TGTGCCAGCAGTGATGGGACAGGCCATGGCTACACCTTC. It encodes CASSDGTGHGYTF.